These 26 T cell receptor beta chains originate from one sample sequenced in a study of cytomegalovirus exposure and HLA in healthy donors. Primers: 60 Vbeta forward and 13 Jbeta reverse. Some clones are missing from TCRdb's copy, which holds only in-frame ones; the method was immunoSEQ multiplex PCR. This table has about 200,000 clones, 80% to 90% appearing once. Sequencing used PBMCs. These receptors were obtained from a woman aged 25 to 45 in good health and CMV-seronegative.

The chain is built from TRBV6-1 and TRBJ2-1, with D possibly being TRBD1 (6 bases). V was pared by 4 bases and J by 2 bases, with 9 bases between. The CDR3 totals 14 residues. Looked up from germline, CDR1 is MNHNS and CDR2 is SASEGT. The CDR3 spells CASSAWTAYNEQFF. The CDR3 DNA reads as TGTGCCAGCAGTGCCTGGACAGCCTACAATGAGCAGTTCTTC.

In its sample, this clone was seen once. V is TRBV11-3 and J is TRBJ1-1, with D possibly matching TRBD1 (6 bases). Germline CDR1 reads SGHNT; CDR2 reads YENEEA. V was cut by 6 bases and J by 1 base, with 9 bases left in between. The CDR3 loop spans 13 amino acids. CDR3 sequence (DNA): TGTGCCAGCAGTTGGACAGCGAACACTGAAGCTTTCTTT. Protein: CASSWTANTEAFF. Full variable domain (remainder filled in from reference TRBV11-3 and TRBJ1-1): EAGVVQSPRYKIIEKKQPVAFWCNPISGHNTLYWYLQNLGQGPELLIRYENEEAVDDSQLPKDRFSAERLKGVDSTLKIQPAELGDSAVYLCASSWTANTEAFFGQGTRLTVV.

The CDR3 coding sequence is TGTGCCAGCAGTGAATGGACAGGGGCCGGGGAGCTGTTTTTT. Amino acids: CASSEWTGAGELFF. The rearrangement joins TRBV25-1 to TRBJ2-2; 9 bases match TRBD1. Germline V gives CDR1 MGHDK, CDR2 SYGVNS. The CDR3 covers 14 residues. V gave up 1 base and J gave up 6 bases; unmatched junction bases: 0. Combining the CDR3 with reference TRBV25-1 and TRBJ2-2 gives the whole variable domain EADIYQTPRYLVIGTGKKITLECSQTMGHDKMYWYQQDPGMELHLIHYSYGVNSTEKGDLSSESTVSRIRTEHFPLTLESARPSHTSQYLCASSEWTGAGELFFGEGSRLTVL.

The chain links TRBV4-1 to TRBJ1-1; maybe TRBD1 (5 bases). The CDR3 sequence is 14 residues long. Trimming took 5 bases from V and 0 from J, leaving 10 bases between them. The germline gives CDR1 MGHRA, CDR2 YSYEKL. In nucleotides, the CDR3 is TGCGCCAGCAGCTTTCAGGGAATGAACACTGAAGCTTTCTTT. Translation: CASSFQGMNTEAFF.

This clone showed up just once. The rearrangement joins TRBV29-1 to TRBJ2-5; no reliable D call. Germline values: CDR1 SQVTM, CDR2 ANQGSEA. The V end was cut by 3 bases, the J end by 3 bases, with 8 bases between. The CDR3 runs 12 residues. CDR3 residues: CSVDLVEETQYF. In DNA, the CDR3 is TGCAGCGTTGACCTAGTTGAAGAGACCCAGTACTTC.

This chain connects TRBV11-2 to TRBJ2-7; 13 bases align to TRBD2. This CDR3 is 17 amino acids long. After removal of 5 bases from V and 0 bases from J, the junction contained 7 bases not matched to a gene. Germline V lookup: CDR1 SGHAT, CDR2 FQNNGV. The CDR3 nucleotides are TGTGCCAGCAGCATTACCCGACTAGCGGGAGGCTCCTACGAGCAGTACTTC. Protein product: CASSITRLAGGSYEQYF.

The genes are TRBV9 and TRBJ2-1; 7 bases map to TRBD2. The CDR3 is 14 amino acids. Trimming removed 3 bases from V and 9 bases from J; junction bases left unmatched: 9. The germline CDR1 and CDR2 sequences are SGDLS and YYNGEE. The CDR3 coding sequence is TGTGCCAGCAGCGCGATACTTAGCGGGTCTGAGCAGTTCTTC. This gives the protein CASSAILSGSEQFF. The whole variable domain, filled in from reference TRBV9 and TRBJ2-1, reads DSGVTQTPKHLITATGQRVTLRCSPRSGDLSVYWYQQSLDQGLQFLIQYYNGEERAKGNILERFSAQQFPDLHSELNLSSLELGDSALYFCASSAILSGSEQFFGPGTRLTVL.

This chain links TRBV5-1 with TRBJ1-1; D remains ambiguous. The V and J ends lost 1 base and 1 base respectively, with 8 bases between them. CDR3 length: 14 amino acids. Germline V CDR1 and CDR2: SGHRS, YFSETQ. As DNA, the CDR3 is TGCGCCAGCAGCTTGTCCTGGGCGAACACTGAAGCTTTCTTT. Its translation is CASSLSWANTEAFF.

This clone occurred a few times. The chain joins TRBV5-1 to TRBJ2-5, with 8 bases aligning to TRBD1. The J segment lost 1 base and the V segment lost 5 bases, leaving 4 bases of the junction unmatched. The CDR3 has 14 amino acids. Germline V gene lookup returns CDR1 SGHRS and CDR2 YFSETQ. The CDR3 nucleotides read TGCGCCAGCAGGACAGGGGACCCCCAAGAGACCCAGTACTTC. It translates to CASRTGDPQETQYF. Variable domain in full (rest from reference TRBV5-1 and TRBJ2-5): KAGVTQTPRYLIKTRGQQVTLSCSPISGHRSVSWYQQTPGQGLQFLFEYFSETQRNKGNFPGRFSGRQFSNSRSEMNVSTLELGDSALYLCASRTGDPQETQYFGPGTRLLVL.

The rearrangement uses TRBV19 and TRBJ2-1; 7 bases are shared with TRBD2. The CDR3 length is 14 residues. Trimming cost V 1 base and J 6 bases; bases outside gene matches: 3. The germline gives CDR1 LNHDA, CDR2 SQIVND (reference sequence). In DNA, the CDR3 is TGTGCCAGTAGTATAGCGGGAGGCTCCAATGAGCAGTTCTTC. Its translation is CASSIAGGSNEQFF.

This clone has just one count. The genes are TRBV7-9 and TRBJ2-7, with D perhaps matching TRBD2 (6 bases). V lost 4 bases to trimming and J lost 3 bases, with 10 bases between them. Germline CDR1 and CDR2: SEHNR and FQNEAQ (reference sequence). CDR3 size: 13 residues. The CDR3 spells CASSSREIYEQYF. The CDR3 DNA follows: TGTGCCAGCAGCTCCCGGGAGATCTACGAGCAGTACTTC.

The chain has TRBV7-9 and TRBJ2-1, with a possible D match to TRBD2 (5 bases). With 5 bases removed from V and 3 bases from J, the gap between germline ends came to 11 bases. This CDR3 contains 14 residues. Looked up from germline, CDR1 is SEHNR and CDR2 is FQNEAQ (reference sequence). The CDR3 coding sequence is TGTGCCAGCAGCGGAGGCAGCTACTACAATGAGCAGTTCTTC. This encodes CASSGGSYYNEQFF.

The chain joins TRBV28 to TRBJ2-1, with 11 nucleotides matching TRBD2. Germline lookup yields CDR1 MDHEN and CDR2 SYDVKM. V shed 7 bases, J shed 5 bases, and the junction held 4 bases outside the gene matches. The CDR3 consists of 14 residues. CDR3 nucleotide sequence: TGTGCCAGCAAGAGACTAGCGGGACACAATGAGCAGTTCTTC. Protein: CASKRLAGHNEQFF. Full variable domain (remainder filled in from reference TRBV28 and TRBJ2-1): DVKVTQSSRYLVKRTGEKVFLECVQDMDHENMFWYRQDPGLGLRLIYFSYDVKMKEKGDIPEGYSVSREKKERFSLILESASTNQTSMYLCASKRLAGHNEQFFGPGTRLTVL.

The chain carries TRBV6-5 and TRBJ2-1; 7 bases line up with TRBD2. CDR1 is MNHEY, CDR2 SVGAGI, per germline. V was clipped by 4 bases and J by 8 bases; unmatched bases: 11. The CDR3 runs to 15 residues. CDR3: CASSWPGGSADEQFF. In DNA, the CDR3 is TGTGCCAGCAGTTGGCCGGGCGGGAGCGCGGATGAGCAGTTCTTC.

J is TRBJ2-7 and V is TRBV5-1; D gene uncertain. This CDR3 comprises 13 residues. Germline CDR1 and CDR2: SGHRS and YFSETQ. Trimming pared 2 bases from V and 4 bases from J, leaving 10 bases between. The CDR3 here is CASSFSPDYEQYF. The CDR3 nucleotides are TGCGCCAGCAGCTTCTCGCCAGATTACGAGCAGTACTTC. The full variable domain, its missing parts supplied by reference TRBV5-1 and TRBJ2-7, is KAGVTQTPRYLIKTRGQQVTLSCSPISGHRSVSWYQQTPGQGLQFLFEYFSETQRNKGNFPGRFSGRQFSNSRSEMNVSTLELGDSALYLCASSFSPDYEQYFGPGTRLTVT.

The chain couples TRBV19 to TRBJ2-1; 13 bases align to TRBD2. Germline CDR1 is LNHDA and CDR2 is SQIVND (reference sequence). The V gene end was trimmed by 6 bases and the J gene end by 9 bases; junction bases not matched to a gene: 5. This CDR3 is 14 amino acids long. CDR3 nucleotides: TGTGCCAGTAGGTCCGGGACTAGCGGGGTTGAGCAGTTCTTC. This translates into CASRSGTSGVEQFF.

The gene calls are TRBV6-6 and TRBJ2-3, with D uncertain. The CDR3 consists of 12 residues. Germline V gene lookup returns CDR1 MNHNY and CDR2 SVGAGI (reference sequence). V lost 7 bases and J 2 bases, leaving 7 bases between the germline ends. The CDR3 sequence is CASTTVTDTQYF. CDR3 DNA sequence: TGTGCCAGCACCACGGTCACAGATACGCAGTATTTT.

The rearrangement joins TRBV11-2 to TRBJ2-7, with 9 bases aligning to TRBD1. The germline CDR1 and CDR2 sequences are SGHAT and FQNNGV. This CDR3 has 17 amino acids. Unmatched junction bases numbered 20, after V lost 5 bases and J lost 9 bases. CDR3 DNA sequence: TGTGCCAGCAGCCCAACAGGGGGCGAAATCTATCCCGACGGGCAGTACTTC. Its translation: CASSPTGGEIYPDGQYF.

The chain has TRBV6-1 and TRBJ1-4; 8 bases map to TRBD1. CDR1 and CDR2 (germline): MNHNS, SASEGT. After removal of 6 bases from V and 7 bases from J, the junction contained 10 bases not matched to a gene. The CDR3 covers 15 residues. As DNA, the CDR3 is TGTGCCAGCAGCGCTTTACAGGGGGTGGGTGAAAAACTGTTTTTT. Translating it yields CASSALQGVGEKLFF.

The genes are TRBV19 and TRBJ2-7; 7 nucleotides match TRBD2. The CDR3 runs 15 residues. Germline V gene sequence: CDR1 LNHDA, CDR2 SQIVND (reference sequence). After removal of 5 bases from V and 1 base from J, the junction contained 8 bases not matched to a gene. The CDR3 coding sequence is TGTGCCAGTAGTTCCTGGACTAGTCGGTCCTACGAGCAGTACTTC. Protein product: CASSSWTSRSYEQYF.

The rearrangement uses TRBV19 and TRBJ2-2, with a possible D match to TRBD2 (6 bases). There are 15 residues in the CDR3. Germline values: CDR1 LNHDA, CDR2 SQIVND (reference sequence). V lost 5 bases and J lost 4, with 14 bases in between. CDR3 sequence reads: CASSPGGRGTGELFF. The CDR3, as DNA: TGTGCCAGTAGTCCCGGGGGACGTGGCACCGGGGAGCTGTTTTTT.

The chain links TRBV28 to TRBJ2-5; possible D gene TRBD2, 7 bases. Germline V gives CDR1 MDHEN, CDR2 SYDVKM. This CDR3 is built from 14 residues. V was shortened by 7 bases and J by 4 bases, with 16 bases between the two germline ends. CDR3 in DNA: TGTGCCAGCACCCCGGGGGGCTATGGAGAGACCCAGTACTTC. Translating gives CASTPGGYGETQYF.

To note about this clone: The germline gene is not matched at one end of the junction; a read error may be the cause. The chain combines TRBV7-7 with TRBJ2-1; D unclear. This CDR3 is 13 amino acids long. Germline V gene sequence: CDR1 SSHAT, CDR2 FNYEAQ (reference sequence). This CDR3 reads CASSSDTYNEQFF. The DNA for the CDR3 is TGTGCTAGCAGCAGTGACACATACAATGAGCAGTTCTTC.

The rearrangement uses TRBV19 and TRBJ2-2, with D unresolved. Between the trimmed V and J ends, which lost 0 bases and 0 bases, there was a span of 5 bases. The germline CDR1 and CDR2 sequences are LNHDA and SQIVND (reference sequence). CDR3 length equals 15 residues. The DNA for the CDR3 is TGTGCCAGTAGTATAGACTACCCGAACACCGGGGAGCTGTTTTTT. Translating gives CASSIDYPNTGELFF.

This chain connects TRBV28 to TRBJ2-2; TRBD2 is a possible D gene (6 bases). Germline V CDR1 and CDR2: MDHEN, SYDVKM. V lost 2 bases, J lost 4 bases, and 17 bases lay in between. This CDR3 contains 17 residues. CDR3 nucleotide sequence: TGTGCCAGCAGTTTACCGGCCGGGAGAGGGCTCACCGGGGAGCTGTTTTTT. Protein product: CASSLPAGRGLTGELFF. The variable domain in full, completed from reference TRBV28 and TRBJ2-2, reads DVKVTQSSRYLVKRTGEKVFLECVQDMDHENMFWYRQDPGLGLRLIYFSYDVKMKEKGDIPEGYSVSREKKERFSLILESASTNQTSMYLCASSLPAGRGLTGELFFGEGSRLTVL.

The chain is built from TRBV5-1 and TRBJ2-1, with D possibly TRBD2 on 6 matching bases. Per germline, CDR1 SGHRS and CDR2 YFSETQ. The CDR3 has 15 residues. The V gene lost 0 bases and the J gene lost 7 bases, with 14 bases spanning the gap. CDR3 region: CASSLDSGGRNEQFF. The DNA of the CDR3 is TGCGCCAGCAGCTTGGATAGCGGAGGTAGGAATGAGCAGTTCTTC.